The rows below give T cell receptor beta chains drawn from one sample of a study of molecular identifiers for immune sequencing clone quantification. TCRdb used MiXCR to reprocess the PCR reads, holding one entry per CDR3 protein. The sample contains about 630,000 distinct CDR3 sequences, roughly 25% of which appear only once. Sample: naive CD8+ T cells from blood, with Jurkat cell RNA spiked in. The receptor set was obtained from a human donor in good health. Some libraries in this study had Jurkat cell RNA spiked in. Each CDR3 is given without its conserved first and last residue.

j_gene: TRBJ2-3; v_gene: TRBV4-1; CDR3aa: ASSPPVAASGAYTQY
j_gene: TRBJ1-4; v_gene: TRBV2; CDR3aa: ASSEARVDEKLF
j_gene: TRBJ2-7; v_gene: TRBV5-6; CDR3aa: ASSLSGNYEQY
j_gene: TRBJ2-2; v_gene: TRBV18; CDR3aa: ASSPPLQGTGELF
j_gene: TRBJ2-1; v_gene: TRBV24-1; CDR3aa: ATRTEYNEQF
j_gene: TRBJ1-5; v_gene: TRBV20-1; CDR3aa: SASLGTALGEPQH
j_gene: TRBJ1-4; v_gene: TRBV2; CDR3aa: ASSEVGGDEKLF
j_gene: TRBJ2-1; v_gene: TRBV6-2/TRBV6-3; CDR3aa: ASRETLSSYNKQF
j_gene: TRBJ2-7; v_gene: TRBV12-5; CDR3aa: ASGPQGLYEQY
j_gene: TRBJ1-1; v_gene: TRBV19; CDR3aa: ASTPFLGGKTEAF
j_gene: TRBJ2-3; v_gene: TRBV6-1; CDR3aa: ASSEALWEGAGDTQY
j_gene: TRBJ1-5; v_gene: TRBV5-1; CDR3aa: ASSLGDRERDPQH
j_gene: TRBJ2-7; v_gene: TRBV4-2; CDR3aa: AGSQDHGTSSYEQY
j_gene: TRBJ2-3; v_gene: TRBV20-1; CDR3aa: SARTSGRNTDTQY
j_gene: TRBJ2-7; v_gene: TRBV4-1; CDR3aa: ASSQESGTGGEQY
j_gene: TRBJ1-1; v_gene: TRBV11-2; CDR3aa: ASRTGTLYEGNTEAF
j_gene: TRBJ1-2; v_gene: TRBV15; CDR3aa: ATSRARGQGAGDYGYT
j_gene: TRBJ2-6; v_gene: TRBV3-1; CDR3aa: ASSQERFTTAGANVLT
j_gene: TRBJ1-6; v_gene: TRBV12-5; CDR3aa: ASGLVEAYYSPLH
j_gene: TRBJ2-7; v_gene: TRBV27; CDR3aa: ASSSGRYSSYEQY
j_gene: TRBJ2-7; v_gene: TRBV9; CDR3aa: ASSVAHGSYEQY
j_gene: TRBJ2-3; v_gene: TRBV12-3/TRBV12-4; CDR3aa: ASSPPPVGLAGGYTDTQY
j_gene: TRBJ1-1; v_gene: TRBV7-9; CDR3aa: ASGDMSDPNTEAF
j_gene: TRBJ1-5; v_gene: TRBV9; CDR3aa: ASSGTGPNQPQH
j_gene: TRBJ2-1; v_gene: TRBV7-6; CDR3aa: ASSLALQGTGEQF
j_gene: TRBJ2-7; v_gene: TRBV4-1; CDR3aa: ASSHGQGSDEQY
j_gene: TRBJ1-2; v_gene: TRBV7-6; CDR3aa: ASSSMRAGEGYGYT
j_gene: TRBJ2-2; v_gene: TRBV4-3; CDR3aa: ASSQDRSRGRTGELF
j_gene: TRBJ1-1; v_gene: TRBV11-1; CDR3aa: ASSFPGGEEAF
j_gene: TRBJ1-1; v_gene: TRBV24-1; CDR3aa: APNLLDTEAF
j_gene: TRBJ2-1; v_gene: TRBV7-2; CDR3aa: ASSHGTKVHEQF
j_gene: TRBJ2-7; v_gene: TRBV7-9; CDR3aa: ASSLGGGFQEQY
j_gene: TRBJ1-5; v_gene: TRBV6-5; CDR3aa: ASSRLGQNQPQH
j_gene: TRBJ2-7; v_gene: TRBV20-1; CDR3aa: SANFGTRGSYEQY
j_gene: TRBJ2-7; v_gene: TRBV7-2; CDR3aa: ASRPPGRGSSYEQY
j_gene: TRBJ1-2; v_gene: TRBV20-1; CDR3aa: SASNAANYGYT
j_gene: TRBJ1-5; v_gene: TRBV7-2; CDR3aa: ASSAYLGSNQPQH
j_gene: TRBJ1-5; v_gene: TRBV13; CDR3aa: ASSSSLDSSNQPQH
j_gene: TRBJ2-1; v_gene: TRBV20-1; CDR3aa: SARDHGSHNEQF
j_gene: TRBJ2-7; v_gene: TRBV6-2/TRBV6-3; CDR3aa: ASSLSGVGSYEQY